This T cell receptor beta chain was found in a study of spatial heterogeneity in lung cancer. Overall study context: Detected beta-chain sequences consistently exceeded alpha-chain sequences. Broader study findings: Counts that tracked tumor mutation counts were those of expanded intratumoral alpha and beta TCRs. The study estimated around 6.5% alpha and 13% to 15% beta chain coverage of tumor T cells.

Germline V gene sequence: CDR1 MDHEN, CDR2 SYDVKM. This CDR3 contains 14 residues. V was clipped by 2 bases and J by 5 bases, with 10 bases between them. Time point noted: sample taken at primary tumor resection. From tumor, nontumor lung or frozen PBMC, whole RNA was taken unsorted for sequencing. A unique molecular identifier was attached to every TCR cDNA molecule. TCRdb re-derived calls from the 5' RACE reads in MiXCR, one entry per CDR3 protein. The sample includes around 13,000 distinct CDR3 sequences, approximately 5.5% of them seen just once. This clonotype was recorded at least ten times. The antigen is unknown.

The J gene is TRBJ1-5, the V gene TRBV28, with D unclear. The receptor was isolated from a male donor with early-stage non-small cell lung cancer. The source material was lung tumor tissue, sampled at surgery. The CDR3 loop is CASSLNPWDQPQHF. The CDR3 DNA is TGTGCCAGCAGTTTAAATCCATGGGATCAGCCCCAGCATTTT.